Below, 16 T cell receptor beta chains from the same sample are listed, as sequenced in a study of CD8+CD57+ T cells in acquired aplastic anemia. The TCR beta profiling, which covered VDJ combination and CDR3 sequence, was carried out using genomic DNA as the template. MiXCR, applied by TCRdb to the reads, yields one record per CDR3 protein. Of roughly 180,000 distinct CDR3 sequences listed, around 66% are singletons. The source material was sorted CD4+, CD8+, or CD8+CD57+ T cells (not recorded which) from PBMCs. Source of these receptors: a human donor with severe aplastic anemia or a healthy control (not recorded which).

The chain has TRBV19 and TRBJ1-6; D perhaps matches TRBD1 (5 bases). Between the trimmed V and J ends, which lost 5 bases and 7 bases, there was a span of 21 bases. The CDR3 spans 17 residues. Germline CDR1 LNHDA, CDR2 SQIVND (reference sequence). The CDR3 DNA reads TGTGCCAGTAGTCGGGCATTGGAGCAGGGAGCAAATTCACCCCTCCACTTT. The encoded protein is CASSRALEQGANSPLHF.

This rearrangement joins TRBV24-1 to TRBJ1-2; D is uncertain. Germline V gene lookup returns CDR1 KGHDR and CDR2 SFDVKD. The CDR3 is 16 amino acids. V lost 5 bases, J lost 1 base, and 16 bases lay in between. The CDR3, as DNA: TGTGCCACCAGTGCTCCGGGCCTCGCGGGTAACTATGGCTACACCTTC. It encodes CATSAPGLAGNYGYTF.

This clonotype has more than one count but fewer than ten. The V call is TRBV7-8, the J call TRBJ2-7; TRBD2 aligns across 11 bases. CDR1 is SGHVS and CDR2 is FQNEAQ in the germline V gene. The ends lost 3 bases at V and 3 bases at J; junction bases unmatched: 4. This CDR3 has 15 amino acids. For the CDR3, the DNA is TGTGCCAGCAGCTTGGGGACTAGCGGTATCTACGAGCAGTACTTC. It codes for CASSLGTSGIYEQYF.

V is TRBV7-9 and J is TRBJ2-1; D call uncertain. The CDR3 totals 13 residues. Germline V gives CDR1 SEHNR, CDR2 FQNEAQ (reference sequence). Trimming shortened V by 5 bases and J by 4 bases, and 9 bases separated the two germline ends. The CDR3 here is CASSLENYNEQFF. The CDR3 nucleotides read TGTGCCAGCAGCCTGGAGAATTACAATGAGCAGTTCTTC.

The rearrangement joins TRBV6-5 to TRBJ2-1; D may be TRBD2 (5 bases). This CDR3 comprises 16 residues. Germline assignment: CDR1 MNHEY and CDR2 SVGAGI. Trimming cost V 2 bases and J 2 bases, with 13 bases left between them. DNA of the CDR3: TGTGCCAGCAGTTACGGTGCGGCCGGGACCTACAATGAGCAGTTCTTC. Residues: CASSYGAAGTYNEQFF.

This clonotype has a handful of counts. This sequence joins TRBV24-1 and TRBJ2-5, with D possibly matching TRBD2 (7 bases). The ends were cut back, 3 bases at V and 5 bases at J, with 12 bases in the middle. CDR3 length: 14 residues. Germline CDR1 is KGHDR and CDR2 is SFDVKD. The CDR3 coding sequence is TGTGCCACCAGTGATCCGGGGGGCGGGGAGACCCAGTACTTC. This encodes CATSDPGGGETQYF.

The genes are TRBV13 and TRBJ1-2, with D perhaps matching TRBD1 (5 bases). Trimming left V 8 bases short and J 0 bases short, with 13 bases between. CDR3 size: 14 residues. Germline CDR1 and CDR2: PRHDT and FYEKMQ (reference sequence). CDR3 DNA sequence: TGTGCCAGCCTTCAGGGTAGATCTAACTATGGCTACACCTTC. The encoded protein is CASLQGRSNYGYTF.

The chain joins TRBV7-6 to TRBJ2-5, with D perhaps TRBD2 (7 bases). The ends were cut back, 1 base at V and 4 bases at J, with 13 bases in the middle. CDR1 is SGHVS and CDR2 is FNYEAQ in the germline V gene. The CDR3 runs to 15 residues. The CDR3 protein is CASSLGAGAPETQYF. CDR3 DNA sequence: TGTGCCAGCAGCTTAGGGGCGGGGGCCCCAGAGACCCAGTACTTC.

The CDR3 DNA reads as TGTGCCACCAGCAGAGGGCGCAATGAGCAGTTCTTC. Translating gives CATSRGRNEQFF. This sequence joins TRBV15 and TRBJ2-1; D ambiguous. Germline values: CDR1 LNHNV, CDR2 YYDKDF (reference sequence). The CDR3 totals 12 residues. The ends were cut back, 1 base at V and 6 bases at J, with 4 bases in the middle. Complete variable domain (other parts from reference TRBV15 and TRBJ2-1): DAMVIQNPRYQVTQFGKPVTLSCSQTLNHNVMYWYQQKSSQAPKLLFHYYDKDFNNEADTPDNFQSRRPNTSFCFLDIRSPGLGDTAMYLCATSRGRNEQFFGPGTRLTVL.

This clonotype was recorded a few times. The J gene is TRBJ2-7, the V gene TRBV9; 9 bases agree with TRBD2. Trimming cost V 4 bases and J 5 bases; bases outside gene matches: 10. There are 15 residues in the CDR3. Germline-derived CDR1 and CDR2 are SGDLS and YYNGEE. The CDR3 DNA sequence: TGTGCCAGCAGCCCCCGGGTAGCGGGGGAGGACGAGCAGTACTTC. It translates to CASSPRVAGEDEQYF.

The V gene is TRBV20-1, the J gene TRBJ1-5; D perhaps matches TRBD1 (5 bases). The V and J ends lost 6 bases and 3 bases respectively, with 18 bases between them. The germline V gene encodes CDR1 DFQATT and CDR2 SNEGSKA (reference sequence). The CDR3 has 15 amino acids. CDR3 in DNA: TGCAGTGCCGCGCCTGGGGCCGGCTACAATCAGCCCCAGCATTTT. It specifies CSAAPGAGYNQPQHF.

This chain links TRBV7-9 with TRBJ1-2, with D maybe TRBD1 (5 bases). Trimming took 5 bases from V and 4 from J, leaving 14 bases between them. CDR3 size: 14 residues. From germline, CDR1 is SEHNR and CDR2 FQNEAQ (reference sequence). As DNA, the CDR3 is TGTGCCAGCAGCCGGGGGAGTGGGGCCTATGGCTACACCTTC. Its translation is CASSRGSGAYGYTF. Drawing the rest from reference TRBV7-9 and TRBJ1-2, the complete variable domain is DTGVSQNPRHKITKRGQNVTFRCDPISEHNRLYWYRQTLGQGPEFLTYFQNEAQLEKSRLLSDRFSAERPKGSFSTLEIQRTEQGDSAMYLCASSRGSGAYGYTFGSGTRLTVV.

This clonotype was detected once. V is TRBV5-5 and J is TRBJ2-7; a weak D match, TRBD1 (6 bases). The end of the DNA is better explained by TRBJ2-1, so the J call may be wrong. The length of the CDR3 is 13 residues. Germline CDR1 is SGHKS and CDR2 is YYEKEE (reference sequence). The CDR3 spells CASSLPQGNEQFF. CDR3 sequence (DNA): TGTGCCAGCAGCTTGCCCCAGGGGAATGAGCAGTTCTTC.

This clonotype was counted only a few times. This chain uses TRBV7-6 with TRBJ1-1, with a possible D match to TRBD1 (6 bases). There are 14 residues in the CDR3. Germline assignment: CDR1 SGHVS and CDR2 FNYEAQ. V lost 2 bases to trimming and J lost 5 bases, with 12 bases between them. The CDR3 spells CASSLNRVGTEAFF. In DNA, the CDR3 is TGTGCCAGCAGCTTAAACAGGGTAGGAACTGAAGCTTTCTTT.

This clonotype was recorded many times. The gene calls are TRBV14 and TRBJ1-3, with D perhaps TRBD1 (6 bases). V was shortened by 0 bases and J by 2 bases, with 14 bases between the two germline ends. Germline V gene lookup returns CDR1 SGHDN and CDR2 FVKESK. The CDR3 runs 17 residues. The CDR3, as DNA: TGTGCCAGCAGCCAAGAATCTCCAGGGGCGCCTGGAAACACCATATATTTT. Its translation is CASSQESPGAPGNTIYF.

J is TRBJ2-1 and V is TRBV20-1; D gene uncertain. CDR1 DFQATT and CDR2 SNEGSKA come from the germline V gene (reference sequence). This CDR3 spans 14 amino acids. V was trimmed by 1 base and J by 9 bases, leaving 16 bases between them. The CDR3 DNA reads as TGCAGTGCTAGAGCTACTGGCTTTGTCAGTGAGCAGTTCTTC. This sequence encodes CSARATGFVSEQFF.